Ten or more counts support the clone carrying this TCR beta chain. This CDR3 region has 15 residues. Germline CDR1 and CDR2: LGHNA and YSLEER. The V end lost 3 bases, the J end lost 1 base, and 12 bases lay between the germline ends. This record comes from a study of T-cell reconstitution after alpha-beta-depleted transplantation in children. Using unique molecular identifiers, the investigators prepared the TCRbeta library. TCRdb passed the PCR reads through MiXCR, listing each CDR3 protein once. The table shows hundreds of thousands of distinct CDR3 sequences, with approximately 9% occurring only once.

The J gene is TRBJ1-1, the V gene TRBV4-3; the D gene is possibly TRBD1 (6 bases). This sequence originates from a human donor who donated a stem cell graft to a child with acute lymphoblastic leukemia. The sequencing here drew on PBMCs from the stem cell graft donor, taken from the stem cell graft. The CDR3: CASSQETGWNTEAFF. The CDR3, as DNA: TGCGCCAGCAGCCAGGAAACAGGGTGGAACACTGAAGCTTTCTTT.